This T cell receptor (beta chain) was recovered during a study of coeliac disease. Study-wide results and caveats: Lower clonality than controls marked TRB and TRG repertoires from active celiac intraepithelial and lamina propria samples. TRB repertoires were largely private, with most amino acid sequences found in only one sample. Intraepithelial and lamina propria fractions were not highly pure, so cross-contamination was possible.

V dropped 2 bases and J dropped 1 base, with 8 bases sitting between them. CDR1 MNHEY and CDR2 SVGAGI come from the germline V gene. The CDR3 has 14 amino acids. With regard to this clone: The antigen is undetermined. Other DNA variants within this sample encode the same CDR3.

Profiling relied on immunoSEQ multiplex PCR, and the TCRdb table lists in-frame clones only, not all of them. The sample comprises 4,000 to 5,000 clones, about 64% of which are singletons, and about 11% rests with the top ten. The V call is TRBV6-5, the J call TRBJ1-1, with a possible D match to TRBD1 (6 bases). The clonotype comes from a woman aged 70 to 79 with celiac disease. The specimen sequenced was lamina propria lymphocytes from the gut. For the CDR3, the DNA is TGTGCCAGCAGTTACGGGGGACAGAACACTGAAGCTTTCTTT. Translating it yields CASSYGGQNTEAFF.